This T cell receptor beta chain originates from a study of T cells in Graves' hyperthyroidism and ophthalmopathy. Clinical symptoms, serum thyroxine, TRAb, thyroid ultrasound and orbital computed tomography informed diagnoses. Amplification targeted TCR beta CDR3 regions from RNA transcripts. HTBI primers were the set used in a first-round RT-PCR of the TCR CDR3. One entry per CDR3 protein results from TCRdb running MiXCR on the multiplex PCR reads. The sample has about 740,000 distinct CDR3 sequences, less than 15% seen once; the top ten hold roughly a tenth. V gave up 0 bases and J gave up 6 bases; unmatched junction bases: 12. Germline lookup yields CDR1 SGHVS and CDR2 FQNEAQ. The CDR3 has 17 amino acids. Regarding the study as a whole: By a 13 V-J model, ophthalmopathy was set apart from stable hyperthyroidism.

Ten or more counts support this clonotype. No antigen is known for it. The TCR sequence derives from a woman between 18 and 30 years old with Graves' hyperthyroidism. Sequencing was performed on blood. V is TRBV7-8 and J is TRBJ2-3; 7 nucleotides agree with TRBD1. The CDR3 DNA follows: TGTGCCAGCAGCTTAGCGGTGGCAGGGGGTCTCTGGGATACGCAGTATTTT. This codes for CASSLAVAGGLWDTQYF.